This T cell receptor beta chain was documented in a study of blood T cell repertoires in COVID-19 (dated by TCRdb to the early 2020s). Background on the whole study: Collaborator samples came from the United States, Italy and Spain and covered acute and convalescent phases of COVID-19. The prospective study material was composed of cDNA or gDNA derived from T cells, B-cell-depleted T cells, or PBMCs. Deeply sampled blood TCRbeta repertoires from subjects exposed to, actively infected with, or recovered from COVID-19 were included in the dataset. The repertoires were released in a freely available public database intended as a resource for research on the immune response to SARS-CoV-2. Samples were obtained from the ongoing ImmuneRACE study (first 160 participants) and from some 1,200 subjects provided by 6 global collaborators. Nearly every sample came with metadata listing a de-identified subject ID, COVID-19 status, age in years and sex. Where HLA class I and class II types were available, the types were taken from metadata supplied by the sample provider, not from assay-based typing. On the study overall, not on this receptor specifically: The quantity of clinical and demographic metadata differed by source and by participant and was supplied without curation.

V loses 6 bases, J loses 3 bases, and the germline ends lie 20 bases apart. The CDR3 covers 16 residues, taking in both the cysteine and the phenylalanine. Just the 48-base CDR3 DNA is kept, in frame starting at base 1. CDR1 and CDR2, looked up from the germline V gene, are MNHEY and SVGEGT. Of note for this clone: It lacks a known antigen. No base quality values were provided; no much bigger clone lies one nucleotide off.

One collaborating source in Seattle enrolled patients while the patients were actively infected and followed the patients over time throughout the course of disease. Collaborating institutions collected whole blood in K2EDTA tubes following their own protocols. For TCRbeta analysis, collaborators shipped samples in one of three forms: frozen whole blood, isolated PBMCs, or DNA extracted from either of those sample types. TCRbeta CDR3 regions were amplified from genomic DNA using the immunoSEQ Assay, a bias-controlled multiplex PCR. The study's own analysis went as follows. Within the assay, amplification of reference gene primers was used to estimate how many nucleated cells each sample contained. To quantify the absolute abundance of each unique TCRbeta CDR3 rearrangement, sequence reads were collapsed and filtered. Productive Simpson clonality was computed per sample as the square root of Simpson's diversity index over productive rearrangements. TCRdb provides this immuneACCESS table in a form limited to in-frame rearrangements. Some clones are lacking; in checked studies, under half of them reflect an unresolved V gene, and why the rest are absent is not known. That table supplies the V and J calls and clone size; D and trimming were determined from the DNA. The sample yields under 200,000 clones; roughly 80% were counted once. 5.5% to 7% of the sample is held by the ten biggest clonotypes.

This receptor was obtained from a woman between 40 and 50 years old with COVID-19, enrolled during active disease. The sequencing input was peripheral blood. The chain joins TRBV6-2 or TRBV6-3 to TRBJ1-2; a weak D assignment points to TRBD1 (5 bases agree). The CDR3 in this case is CASSRNLRPGDYGYTF. At the DNA level, the sequence is TGTGCCAGCAGCCGAAATTTGCGGCCGGGGGACTATGGCTACACCTTC.